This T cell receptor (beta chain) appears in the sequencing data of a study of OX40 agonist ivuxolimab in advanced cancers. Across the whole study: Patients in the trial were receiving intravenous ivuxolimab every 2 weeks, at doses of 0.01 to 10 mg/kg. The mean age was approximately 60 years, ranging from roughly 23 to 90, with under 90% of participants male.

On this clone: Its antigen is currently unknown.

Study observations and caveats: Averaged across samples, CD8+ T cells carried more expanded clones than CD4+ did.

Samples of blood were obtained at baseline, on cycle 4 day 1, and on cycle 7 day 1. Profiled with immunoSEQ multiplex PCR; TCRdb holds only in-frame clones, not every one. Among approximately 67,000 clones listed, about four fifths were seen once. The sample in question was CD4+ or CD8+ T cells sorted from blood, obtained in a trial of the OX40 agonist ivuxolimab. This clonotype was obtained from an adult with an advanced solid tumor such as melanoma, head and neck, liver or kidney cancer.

CDR3 nucleotide sequence: TGTGCCAGCAGTTTACTAAGCGGGAACACAGATACGCAGTATTTT. Amino acid sequence: CASSLLSGNTDTQYF. The chain carries TRBV28 and TRBJ2-3; 7 bases fit TRBD2. The CDR3 runs to 15 residues. J was trimmed by 2 bases and V by 2 bases; bases with no gene match: 4. Germline-derived CDR1 and CDR2 are MDHEN and SYDVKM.